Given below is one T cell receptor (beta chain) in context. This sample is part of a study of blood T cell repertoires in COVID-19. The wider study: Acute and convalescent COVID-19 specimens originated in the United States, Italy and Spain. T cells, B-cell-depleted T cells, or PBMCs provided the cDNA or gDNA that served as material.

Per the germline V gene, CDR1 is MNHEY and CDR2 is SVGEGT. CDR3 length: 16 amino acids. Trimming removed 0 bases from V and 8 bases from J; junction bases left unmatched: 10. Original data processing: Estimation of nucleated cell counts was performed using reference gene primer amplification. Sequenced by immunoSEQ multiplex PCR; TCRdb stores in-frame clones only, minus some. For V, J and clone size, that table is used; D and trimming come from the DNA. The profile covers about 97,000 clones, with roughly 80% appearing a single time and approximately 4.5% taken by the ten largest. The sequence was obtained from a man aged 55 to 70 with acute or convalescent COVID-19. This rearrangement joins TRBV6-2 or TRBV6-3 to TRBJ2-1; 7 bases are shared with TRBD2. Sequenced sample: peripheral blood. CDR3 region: CASSYSMYRGDDEQFF. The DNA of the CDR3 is TGTGCCAGCAGTTACTCGATGTACCGGGGGGATGATGAGCAGTTCTTC.